These T cell receptor beta chains were read from a single sample in a study of radiation and T cells in renal cell carcinoma. Produced via immunoSEQ multiplex PCR; TCRdb's table is partial and in-frame only. This sample carries more than 120,000 clones, 86% of them seen once, and the ten largest clones take under 20%. The source material was blood, sampled from a patient whose treatment included radiotherapy and nephrectomy. The receptors stem from a woman aged 45-59 years with renal cell carcinoma. Each CDR3 is given with its conserved first and last residue. D genes are given only for firm matches. Only part of the rows carry a size: once, few, many, or a class if the clone is expanded.

>NA|TRBV6-1|TRBJ1-3|NA
CASSEQPIGVSGNTIYF
TGTGCCAGCAGTGAACAACCCATAGGGGTCTCTGGAAACACCATATATTTT
>NA|TRBV7-2|TRBJ1-5|NA
CASSLSSVRSQPQHF
TGTGCCAGCAGCTTATCGTCAGTACGCAGTCAGCCCCAGCATTTT
>NA|TRBV11-2|TRBJ2-5|NA
CASSAPQVGQYF
TGTGCCAGCAGCGCGCCCCAAGTGGGCCAGTACTTC
>NA|TRBV7-2|TRBJ1-1|NA
CASSPYSNTEAFF
TGTGCCAGCAGCCCATATTCGAACACTGAAGCTTTCTTT
>TRBD2|TRBV5-1|TRBJ2-7|NA
CASSVGGSSYEQYF
TGCGCCAGCAGCGTGGGGGGGAGTTCCTACGAGCAGTACTTC
>TRBD1|TRBV9|TRBJ1-2|NA
CASSPRDRDYGYTF
TGTGCCAGCAGCCCTCGGGACAGAGACTATGGCTACACCTTC
>NA|TRBV19|TRBJ1-5|few
CASSGAGARQPQHF
TGTGCCAGTAGTGGTGCAGGGGCGCGTCAGCCCCAGCATTTT
>TRBD2|TRBV14|TRBJ2-3|once
CASSLLLAGRDTQYF
TGTGCCAGCAGCCTGTTACTAGCGGGAAGGGATACGCAGTATTTT
>NA|TRBV30|TRBJ2-7|NA
CAWTRSGATWYEQYF
TGTGCCTGGACCCGATCAGGGGCGACTTGGTACGAGCAGTACTTC
>TRBD1|TRBV5-6|TRBJ1-6|NA
CASSLFTGDSPLHF
TGTGCCAGCAGCTTGTTTACAGGGGATTCACCCCTCCACTTT
>TRBD2|TRBV6-6|TRBJ2-3|NA
CASQETSGGDTQYF
TGTGCCAGCCAAGAGACTAGCGGGGGGGATACGCAGTATTTT
>TRBD1|TRBV10-2|TRBJ1-3|NA
CASSPGQVANTIYF
TGCGCCAGCAGTCCGGGACAGGTCGCCAACACCATATATTTT
>TRBD1|TRBV5-4|TRBJ2-7|NA
CASSTIGTGGSYEQYF
TGTGCCAGCAGCACAATTGGGACAGGTGGGTCGTACGAGCAGTACTTC
>TRBD1|TRBV18|TRBJ1-5|NA
CASSPTGRNQPQHF
TGTGCCAGCTCACCGACAGGGCGAAATCAGCCCCAGCATTTT
>NA|TRBV10-3|TRBJ2-7|NA
CAITRGGYEQYF
TGTGCCATCACCAGGGGAGGCTACGAGCAGTACTTC
>TRBD1|TRBV5-4|TRBJ2-5|NA
CASSFRDSQETQYF
TGTGCCAGCAGCTTCCGGGACAGCCAAGAGACCCAGTACTTC
>NA|TRBV27|TRBJ2-5|once
CASRTGFSQYF
TGTGCCAGCAGAACGGGATTTAGCCAGTACTTC
>NA|TRBV11-2|TRBJ1-4|NA
CASSLGYRARDEKLFF
TGTGCCAGCAGCTTAGGTTACAGGGCAAGGGATGAAAAACTGTTTTTT
>TRBD1|TRBV19|TRBJ1-5|NA
CASSIDGTGNQPQHF
TGTGCCAGTAGTATAGACGGGACAGGTAATCAGCCCCAGCATTTT
>NA|TRBV6-5|TRBJ1-1|NA
CASSYNLQNTEAFF
TGTGCCAGCAGTTACAATCTCCAGAACACTGAAGCTTTCTTT